This T cell receptor (beta chain) was recorded in a study of identical twins. The study, taken as a whole, reports: Twins showed weaker excess sharing in their beta out-of-frame sequences.

TCRdb independently ran MiXCR on the 5' RACE reads; one entry per CDR3 protein. The sample consists of roughly 770,000 distinct CDR3 sequences, 18% of them appearing once. This CDR3 has 12 amino acids. Trimming took off 6 bases at V and 0 bases at J, with 3 bases between the two ends. Germline V gene lookup returns CDR1 SQVTM and CDR2 ANQGSEA. This clonotype showed up just a few times. Its antigen is unidentified. This sample also belongs to another study, concerning T cells expressing NK-cell markers. That source notes: Eight donors were sequenced, of whom seven were HCMV-seropositive, while the remaining one was HCMV-seronegative. The dominant NKG2C+ clonotypes represented 1.0-7.0% of CD8+ T cells in more than five donors.

This TCR came from a woman younger than 35 in good health. What was sequenced was PBMCs. The chain recombines TRBV29-1 with TRBJ2-6, with D unclear. CDR3: CSVHSGANVLTF. The CDR3 DNA sequence: TGCAGCGTACACTCTGGGGCCAACGTCCTGACTTTC.